This section outlines one TCR beta chain sequence together with its context. Germline-derived CDR1 and CDR2 are MNHEY and SMNVEV (reference sequence). V shed 3 bases and J shed 2 bases, with 19 bases lying between them. This CDR3 is 17 amino acids long. These data belong to a study of shared clonotypes between healthy human individuals. Measured with immunoSEQ multiplex PCR; TCRdb has only the in-frame clones, and not every one. The table includes more than 2 million clones, approximately 95% detected once. The J gene is TRBJ2-5, the V gene TRBV27; tentative D call: TRBD1 (6 bases). This clonotype was sampled from a man younger than 35 in good health. The specimen sequenced was naive CD4+ T cells sorted from blood. As to subset: CD45RA+ positively selected. The CDR3 sequence: CASSFRDTASRQETQYF. For the CDR3, the DNA is TGTGCCAGCAGTTTTCGGGACACCGCTAGTCGGCAAGAGACCCAGTACTTC.